These 14 T cell receptor beta chains share one sample of origin, sequenced in a study of low-dose radiotherapy and immunotherapy resistance in tumors. Time point: before trial treatment. Primers used for first-strand cDNA, a TRAV- and TRBV-specific set, covered both alpha and beta chains. Using a constant-region primer together with a V-primer adapter, TCRs were subjected to roughly 20 PCR cycles of amplification. TCRdb independently ran MiXCR on the reads; one entry per CDR3 protein. The table includes 60,000 to 90,000 distinct CDR3 sequences, around 30% detected once. The sequenced sample was PBMCs, obtained before treatment. These receptors all come from a female donor with ovarian cancer.

This clonotype was counted many times. V gene TRBV19 combines with J gene TRBJ2-7; the D gene is possibly TRBD1 (5 bases). The germline V gene encodes CDR1 LNHDA and CDR2 SQIVND (reference sequence). Trimming stripped 3 bases from V and 3 bases from J, with 12 bases between. The CDR3 has 14 amino acids. The CDR3 reads CASSIMDNVYEQYF. DNA of the CDR3: TGTGCCAGTAGTATTATGGACAACGTCTACGAGCAGTACTTC.

The chain joins TRBV5-1 to TRBJ1-2, with 7 bases that match TRBD1. Trimming took 3 bases from V and 1 from J; bases not matched to a gene: 3. Germline CDR1 is SGHRS and CDR2 is YFSETQ. The CDR3 loop spans 14 amino acids. The CDR3 here is CASSSTGINYGYTF. The CDR3 DNA reads as TGCGCCAGCAGCTCGACAGGGATTAACTATGGCTACACCTTC.

The chain employs TRBV24-1 and TRBJ2-2, with D maybe TRBD2 (5 bases). Germline CDR1 reads KGHDR; CDR2 reads SFDVKD. The CDR3 runs 16 residues. V was pared by 2 bases and J by 4 bases, with 13 bases between. For the CDR3, the DNA is TGTGCCACCAGTGATTATGTAGGACTCCGCACCGGGGAGCTGTTTTTT. This codes for CATSDYVGLRTGELFF.

This clonotype was detected many times. The chain uses TRBV20-1 and TRBJ2-3, with D unclear. Germline V gives CDR1 DFQATT, CDR2 SNEGSKA (reference sequence). V was shortened by 2 bases and J by 2 bases, with 14 bases between the two germline ends. The CDR3 has 15 residues. DNA for the CDR3: TGCAGTGCTAGATCTACGAAGGCCCTCACAGATACGCAGTATTTT. It is translated as CSARSTKALTDTQYF.

Many counts were recorded for this clonotype. This rearrangement joins TRBV4-3 to TRBJ1-5, with no clear D. The CDR3 has 15 amino acids. V lost 2 bases to trimming and J lost 6 bases, with 14 bases between them. Germline values: CDR1 LGHNA, CDR2 YSLEER. CDR3 region: CASSQPDAFGQPQHF. Written as DNA, the CDR3 is TGCGCCAGCAGCCAACCCGACGCCTTTGGTCAGCCCCAGCATTTT.

This clonotype was observed at least ten times. The V call is TRBV19, the J call TRBJ1-4; 7 bases line up with TRBD1. After removal of 7 bases from V and 8 bases from J, the junction contained 10 bases not matched to a gene. CDR3 size: 14 residues. Germline V gene lookup returns CDR1 LNHDA and CDR2 SQIVND (reference sequence). The CDR3 region is CASTETGLREKLFF. CDR3 nucleotides: TGTGCCAGTACCGAGACAGGGTTGAGGGAAAAACTGTTTTTT.

This clonotype appeared a few times. This rearrangement joins TRBV7-8 to TRBJ2-1; 8 bases are shared with TRBD2. V lost 2 bases to trimming and J lost 7 bases; unmatched junction nucleotides: 7. CDR1 is SGHVS and CDR2 is FQNEAQ in the germline V gene. There are 15 residues in the CDR3. In nucleotides, the CDR3 is TGTGCCAGCAGCTTAATAGCGGGGAAAAAGAATGAGCAGTTCTTC. It specifies CASSLIAGKKNEQFF.

This clonotype was observed many times. V usage is TRBV5-1 and J usage is TRBJ2-4; a weak D match, TRBD1 (5 bases). CDR1 and CDR2 from the germline V gene are SGHRS and YFSETQ. The ends were cut back, 4 bases at V and 1 base at J, with 12 bases in the middle. The CDR3 has 15 residues. The CDR3 sequence: CASSPTTAAKNIQYF. The DNA of the CDR3 is TGCGCCAGCAGCCCCACGACAGCCGCCAAAAACATTCAGTACTTC.

This clonotype was recorded many times. The chain recombines TRBV5-5 with TRBJ1-2; the D is unclear. CDR3 size: 18 residues. The germline CDR1 and CDR2 sequences are SGHKS and YYEKEE (reference sequence). V was shortened by 0 bases and J by 2 bases, with 20 bases between the two germline ends. CDR3 sequence: CASSLDRVGVPRNYGYTF. As DNA, the CDR3 is TGTGCCAGCAGCTTGGATAGGGTTGGGGTGCCCCGAAACTATGGCTACACCTTC. Looking up the rest from reference TRBV5-5 and TRBJ1-2 gives the full variable domain: DAGVTQSPTHLIKTRGQQVTLRCSPISGHKSVSWYQQVLGQGPQFIFQYYEKEERGRGNFPDRFSARQFPNYSSELNVNALLLGDSALYLCASSLDRVGVPRNYGYTFGSGTRLTVV.

The chain employs TRBV28 and TRBJ2-1; 9 positions match TRBD2. The germline CDR1 and CDR2 sequences are MDHEN and SYDVKM. V trimming: 7 bases; J trimming: 6 bases; junction bases outside the gene matches: 13. This CDR3 is 16 amino acids long. For the CDR3, the DNA is TGTGCCAGCACCTCCCGAATAGCGGGAGTTGTCAATGAGCAGTTCTTC. It yields the protein CASTSRIAGVVNEQFF.

This chain joins TRBV12-3 or TRBV12-4 and TRBJ2-1; 10 bases are a match to TRBD2. The CDR3 is 16 amino acids. V shed 6 bases, J shed 4 bases, and the junction held 9 bases outside the gene matches. The CDR3: CASSKTRTSGYNEQFF. The CDR3 DNA follows: TGTGCCAGCAGCAAAACCAGGACTAGCGGATACAATGAGCAGTTCTTC.

Ten or more counts support this clonotype. The chain recombines TRBV19 with TRBJ1-5; 7 bases map to TRBD1. With V trimmed by 4 bases and J by 5 bases, 5 bases remained unmatched. Germline V gives CDR1 LNHDA, CDR2 SQIVND (reference sequence). The CDR3 length is 14 residues. CDR3 region: CASSKTGKHQPQHF. In DNA form, the CDR3 reads TGTGCCAGTAGTAAGACAGGGAAGCATCAGCCCCAGCATTTT.

The J gene is TRBJ2-3, the V gene TRBV5-1, with 7 bases that match TRBD2. V lost 2 bases, J lost 2 bases, and 5 bases stayed unmatched. Looked up from germline, CDR1 is SGHRS and CDR2 is YFSETQ. This CDR3 has 15 residues. The DNA of the CDR3 is TGCGCCAGCAGCTTTACGGGGGGACCCACAGATACGCAGTATTTT. It translates to CASSFTGGPTDTQYF. Looking up the rest from reference TRBV5-1 and TRBJ2-3 gives the full variable domain: KAGVTQTPRYLIKTRGQQVTLSCSPISGHRSVSWYQQTPGQGLQFLFEYFSETQRNKGNFPGRFSGRQFSNSRSEMNVSTLELGDSALYLCASSFTGGPTDTQYFGPGTRLTVL.

This clonotype was observed at least ten times. This chain uses TRBV3-1 with TRBJ2-7; TRBD2 agrees at 10 bases. V shed 1 base and J 3 bases; nucleotides not matched to a gene: 3. Germline V gives CDR1 LGHDT, CDR2 YNNKEL (reference sequence). The CDR3 runs to 15 residues. CDR3 sequence reads: CASSQATSGNYEQYF. CDR3 nucleotide sequence: TGTGCCAGCAGCCAAGCTACTAGCGGGAACTACGAGCAGTACTTC.